The rows below give T cell receptor beta chains drawn from one sample of a study of shared clonotypes between healthy human individuals. Measured with immunoSEQ multiplex PCR; TCRdb has only the in-frame clones, and not every one. Among hundreds of thousands of clones listed, around 97% were seen once. Sequencing was performed on naive CD4+ T cells sorted from blood. These receptors all stem from a woman in her twenties or thirties in good health. The CDR3 runs from the conserved cysteine through the conserved F or W. Each record gives: V gene, CDR3 protein.

TRBV27 | CASSLPPSGRSEQFF
TRBV6-6 | CASSSTQADTEAFF
TRBV19 | CASHRDISYEQYF
TRBV19 | CASSILGGIRTDTQYF
TRBV7-6 | CASSLRQGGYEKLFF
TRBV27 | CASSLRAGTGVDTQYF
TRBV9 | CASQTGGNEQFF
TRBV18 | CASSLRVDQPQHF
TRBV9 | CASRGLAGGDETQYF
TRBV10-3 | CAISGREGAGEAFF
TRBV5-1 | CASSLLLAGGDEQFF
TRBV10-1 | CASSLETGYGETQYF
TRBV2 | CASRQQAAANEKLFF
TRBV9 | CASSVAKGRGLQDTQYF